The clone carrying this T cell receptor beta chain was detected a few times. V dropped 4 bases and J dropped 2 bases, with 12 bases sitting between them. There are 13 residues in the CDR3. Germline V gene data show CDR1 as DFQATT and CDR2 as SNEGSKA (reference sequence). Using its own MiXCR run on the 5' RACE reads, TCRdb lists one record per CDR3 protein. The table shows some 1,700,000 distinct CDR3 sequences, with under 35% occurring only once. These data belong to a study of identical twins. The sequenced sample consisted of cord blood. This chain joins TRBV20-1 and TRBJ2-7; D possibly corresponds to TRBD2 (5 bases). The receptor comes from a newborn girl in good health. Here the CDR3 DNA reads TGCAGTGCTAAAGCACTAGTGACCTACGAGCAGTACTTC. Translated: CSAKALVTYEQYF.